This paragraph reports one T cell receptor beta chain. What it binds is not known. This entry comes from a study of T cells expressing NK-cell markers. Study-wide background: Underlying the TCR beta repertoires were sorted CD3+CD56+NKG2C+, CD3+CD56+NKG2C- and CD3+CD56-NKG2C+ T cells. Eight donors were sequenced, of whom seven were HCMV-seropositive, while the remaining one was HCMV-seronegative. Study findings and constraints: These clonotypes additionally ranked first within the CD3+CD56-NKG2C+ fraction of several donors.

Germline-derived CDR1 and CDR2 are MNHEY and SVGAGI. CDR3 length: 11 amino acids. UMI-tagged 5'RACE template switching yielded the TCR beta cDNA. From the 5' RACE reads, TCRdb lists one entry per CDR3 protein and no DNA. Found here are hundreds of thousands of distinct CDR3 sequences; the top ten clones hold 3.5% to 5%. The sequencing sample was made of blood T cells: a sorted CD56 or NKG2C T cell subset, CD4+ or CD8+ T cells, or bulk PBMC T cells (not recorded which). J is TRBJ2-2 and V is TRBV6-5. The clonotype comes from a woman between 18 and 69 years old in good health. The CDR3 reads CASMAAGELFF.